This TCR beta chain derives from a study of blood T cell repertoires in COVID-19. Whole-study context: Acute-phase and convalescent COVID-19 samples originated in the United States, Italy and Spain. Sources were T cells, B-cell-depleted T cells, or PBMCs; the material itself was cDNA or gDNA.

Original analysis: Reference gene primers were amplified, and this amplification served to estimate nucleated cell counts. Clones were read by immunoSEQ multiplex PCR, and TCRdb kept only the in-frame ones, dropping some. Clonal size and the V and J genes are those of that table, whereas D and trimming came from the DNA. The sample lists fewer than 350,000 clones; around nine tenths were seen once. Germline V CDR1 and CDR2: SGHDT, YYEEEE. The length of the CDR3 is 13 residues. V was shortened by 4 bases and J by 9 bases, with 14 bases between the two germline ends. What was sequenced was peripheral blood. This TCR came from a man aged 35-49 years with active or convalescent COVID-19. The chain has TRBV5-6 and TRBJ2-1; D ambiguous. CDR3 sequence (DNA): TGTGCCAGCAGCCTCGCCCGCCCGGGTGAGCAGTTCTTC. Translated, it gives CASSLARPGEQFF.